This T cell receptor (beta chain) derives from a study of blood T cell repertoires in COVID-19. Study summary: The United States, Italy and Spain were the sources of the acute and convalescent COVID-19 samples. The analysed material was cDNA or gDNA that came from T cells, B-cell-depleted T cells, or PBMCs.

During active infection, Seattle patients enrolled and were then monitored through disease. Sequencing was performed with immunoSEQ multiplex PCR; in TCRdb, only in-frame clones are kept and a portion is missing. The table includes under 400,000 clones, more than 75% detected once. The trim removed 0 bases at V and 2 bases at J, leaving 7 bases unmatched. Germline CDR1 and CDR2: SGHKS and YYEKEE (reference sequence). CDR3 length equals 16 residues. The chain recombines TRBV5-5 with TRBJ1-2; 7 nucleotides line up with TRBD1. Material for sequencing was peripheral blood. The TCR comes from a woman aged 25 to 45 with COVID-19, enrolled during active disease. CDR3 DNA sequence: TGTGCCAGCAGCTTGGCCTCCGGGACAGCCAACTATGGCTACACCTTC. Residues: CASSLASGTANYGYTF.